The clone carrying this TCR beta chain was observed a handful of times. Its antigen remains unidentified. The source of the sample is a study of metastatic and nonmetastatic thyroid tumors. Overall study context: Repertoire comparisons spanned blood and tumor or nodule tissue from malignant and benign thyroid patients. Study findings and constraints: The reported finding was significantly higher TCR beta diversity in malignant thyroid tumors relative to benign nodules, in blood and tumor.

TCRdb re-analyzed the PCR reads through MiXCR. Among over 25,000 clones listed, 3.5% to 5% were seen once. Germline V gene data show CDR1 as SGDLS and CDR2 as YYNGEE. The CDR3 totals 15 residues. Germline trimming cut 0 bases from V and 8 bases from J; bases unmatched to any gene: 7. Each patient came to thyroid surgery without any prior treatment (of any kind). The V gene is TRBV9, the J gene TRBJ2-1, with 8 bases fitting TRBD2. Sequenced sample: blood. The TCR sequence derives from a female donor with papillary thyroid cancer or a benign thyroid nodule (not recorded which). Some clones in this sample may be carry-over from other donors' samples. Here the CDR3 reads CASSVAGGPVDEQFF. The CDR3 nucleotides read TGTGCCAGCAGCGTAGCGGGAGGGCCAGTGGATGAGCAGTTCTTC. Full variable domain (remainder filled in from reference TRBV9 and TRBJ2-1): DSGVTQTPKHLITATGQRVTLRCSPRSGDLSVYWYQQSLDQGLQFLIQYYNGEERAKGNILERFSAQQFPDLHSELNLSSLELGDSALYFCASSVAGGPVDEQFFGPGTRLTVL.